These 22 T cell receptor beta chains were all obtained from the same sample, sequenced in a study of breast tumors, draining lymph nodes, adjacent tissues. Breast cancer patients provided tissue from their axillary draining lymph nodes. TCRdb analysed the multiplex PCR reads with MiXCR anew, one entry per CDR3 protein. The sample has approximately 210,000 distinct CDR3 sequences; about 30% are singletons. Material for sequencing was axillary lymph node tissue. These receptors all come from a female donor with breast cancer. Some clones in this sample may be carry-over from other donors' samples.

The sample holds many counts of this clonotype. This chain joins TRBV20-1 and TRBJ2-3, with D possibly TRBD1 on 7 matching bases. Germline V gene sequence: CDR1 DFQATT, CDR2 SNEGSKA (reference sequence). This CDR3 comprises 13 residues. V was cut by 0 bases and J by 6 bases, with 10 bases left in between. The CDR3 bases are TGCAGTGCTAGAGAACAGGGGAGGGATACGCAGTATTTT. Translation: CSAREQGRDTQYF.

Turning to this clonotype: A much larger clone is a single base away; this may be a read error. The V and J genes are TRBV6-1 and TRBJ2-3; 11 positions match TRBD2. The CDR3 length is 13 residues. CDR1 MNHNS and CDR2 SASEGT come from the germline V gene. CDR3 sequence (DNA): TGCGCCAGTGGGACTAGCGGCATAGATACGCAGTATTTT. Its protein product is CASGTSGIDTQYF.

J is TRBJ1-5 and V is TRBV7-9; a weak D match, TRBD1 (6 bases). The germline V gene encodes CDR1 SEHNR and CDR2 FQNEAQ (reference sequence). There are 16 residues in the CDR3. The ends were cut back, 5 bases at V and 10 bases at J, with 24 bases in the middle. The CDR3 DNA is TGTGCCAGCAGCGCACGCACCGGGACACCCACCAAACCCCAGCATTTT. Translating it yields CASSARTGTPTKPQHF.

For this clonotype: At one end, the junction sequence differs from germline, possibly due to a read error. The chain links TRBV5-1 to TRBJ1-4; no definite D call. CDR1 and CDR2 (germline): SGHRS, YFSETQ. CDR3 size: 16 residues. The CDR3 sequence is CASSVAAGGPNEKLFF. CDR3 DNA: TGCGCCAGCAGCGTTGCAGCGGGAGGGCCAAATGAAAAGCTGTTTTTT.

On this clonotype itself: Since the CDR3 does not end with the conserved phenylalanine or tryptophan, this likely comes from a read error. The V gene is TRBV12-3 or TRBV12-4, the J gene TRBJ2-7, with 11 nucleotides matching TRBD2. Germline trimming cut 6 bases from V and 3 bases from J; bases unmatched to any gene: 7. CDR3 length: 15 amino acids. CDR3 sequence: CASSLVLAGGYEQYL. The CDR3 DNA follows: TGTGCCAGCAGCTTGGTGCTAGCGGGGGGCTACGAGCAGTACCTC.

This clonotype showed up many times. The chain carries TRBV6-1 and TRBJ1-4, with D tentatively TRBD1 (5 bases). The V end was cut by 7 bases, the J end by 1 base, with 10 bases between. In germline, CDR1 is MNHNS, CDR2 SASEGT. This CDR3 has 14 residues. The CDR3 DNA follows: TGTGCCAGCAAAGAAGGACAAACTAATGAAAAACTGTTTTTT. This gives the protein CASKEGQTNEKLFF.

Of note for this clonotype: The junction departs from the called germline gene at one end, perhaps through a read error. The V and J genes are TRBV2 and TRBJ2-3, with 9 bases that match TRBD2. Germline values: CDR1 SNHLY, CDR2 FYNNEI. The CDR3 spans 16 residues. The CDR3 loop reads CASSVVVAGVYDTQYF. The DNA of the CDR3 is TGTGCCAGCAGTGTGGTAGTAGCGGGAGTGTACGATACACAGTATTTT.

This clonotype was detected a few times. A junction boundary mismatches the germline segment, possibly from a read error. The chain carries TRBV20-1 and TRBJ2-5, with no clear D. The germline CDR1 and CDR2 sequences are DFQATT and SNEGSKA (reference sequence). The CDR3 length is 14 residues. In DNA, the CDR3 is TGCAGTGCTAGAGATGGAAGTCTTCAAGCGACCCAGTACTTC. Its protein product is CSARDGSLQATQYF.

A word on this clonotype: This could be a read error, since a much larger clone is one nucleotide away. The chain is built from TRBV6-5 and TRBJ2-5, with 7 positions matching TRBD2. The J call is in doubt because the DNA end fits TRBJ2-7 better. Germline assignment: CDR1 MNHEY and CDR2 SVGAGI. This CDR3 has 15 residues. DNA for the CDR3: TGTGCCAGCAGTCATGGGAGGGTGGCCTCCTACGAGCAGTACTTC. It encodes CASSHGRVASYEQYF.

As DNA, the CDR3 is TGTGCCAGCAGTTATCGGCTACGAGCAGAGACCCAGTACTTC. It yields the protein CASSYRLRAETQYF. The genes are TRBV6-5 and TRBJ2-5; D is unresolved. Trimming removed 3 bases from V and 4 bases from J, with 12 bases in between. This CDR3 has 14 residues. Germline assignment: CDR1 MNHEY and CDR2 SVGAGI.

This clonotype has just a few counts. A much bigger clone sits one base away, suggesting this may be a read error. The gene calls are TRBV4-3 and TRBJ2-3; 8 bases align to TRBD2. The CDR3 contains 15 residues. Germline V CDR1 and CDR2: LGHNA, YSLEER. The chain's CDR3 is CASSQEAGAQDAQYF. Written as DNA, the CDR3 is TGCGCCAGCAGCCAGGAAGCGGGAGCTCAAGATGCGCAGTATTTT.

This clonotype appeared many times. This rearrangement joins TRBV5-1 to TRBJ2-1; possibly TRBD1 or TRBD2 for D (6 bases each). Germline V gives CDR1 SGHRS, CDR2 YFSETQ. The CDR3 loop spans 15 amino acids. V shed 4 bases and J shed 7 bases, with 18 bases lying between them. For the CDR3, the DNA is TGCGCCAGCAGCCTGGGGGGCGGCCCTAGGAATGAGCAGTTCTTC. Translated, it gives CASSLGGGPRNEQFF.

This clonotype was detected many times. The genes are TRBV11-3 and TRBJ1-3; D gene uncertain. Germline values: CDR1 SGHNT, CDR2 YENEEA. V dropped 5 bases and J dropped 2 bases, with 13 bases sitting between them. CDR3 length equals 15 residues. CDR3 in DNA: TGTGCCAGCAGCCCCAGTGGGAGGGCTGGAAACACCATATATTTT. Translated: CASSPSGRAGNTIYF.

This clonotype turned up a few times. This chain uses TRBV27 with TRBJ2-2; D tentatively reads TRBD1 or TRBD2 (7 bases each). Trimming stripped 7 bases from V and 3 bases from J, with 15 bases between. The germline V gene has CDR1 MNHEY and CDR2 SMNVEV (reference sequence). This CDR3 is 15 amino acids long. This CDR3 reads CASTGRGLDTGELFF. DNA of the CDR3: TGTGCCAGCACGGGGAGGGGGCTTGACACCGGGGAGCTGTTTTTT.

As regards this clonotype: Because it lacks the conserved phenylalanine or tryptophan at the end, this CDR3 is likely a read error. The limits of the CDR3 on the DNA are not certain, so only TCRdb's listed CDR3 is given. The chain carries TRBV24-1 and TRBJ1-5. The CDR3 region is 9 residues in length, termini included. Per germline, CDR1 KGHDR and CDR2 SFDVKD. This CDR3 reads CATSDLSQQ.

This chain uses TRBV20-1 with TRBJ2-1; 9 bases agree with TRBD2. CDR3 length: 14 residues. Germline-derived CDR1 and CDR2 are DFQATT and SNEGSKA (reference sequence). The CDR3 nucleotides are TGCAGGTTTGGGCAAGCGGGAGGTTACAATGAGCAGTTCTTC. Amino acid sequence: CRFGQAGGYNEQFF.

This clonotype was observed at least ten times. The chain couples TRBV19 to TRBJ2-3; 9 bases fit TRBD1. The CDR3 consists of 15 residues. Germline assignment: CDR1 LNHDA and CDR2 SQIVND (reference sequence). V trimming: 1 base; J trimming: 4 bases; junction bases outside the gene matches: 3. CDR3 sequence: CASSIGRTGADTQYF. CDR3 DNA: TGTGCCAGTAGTATAGGGAGGACAGGGGCAGATACGCAGTATTTT.

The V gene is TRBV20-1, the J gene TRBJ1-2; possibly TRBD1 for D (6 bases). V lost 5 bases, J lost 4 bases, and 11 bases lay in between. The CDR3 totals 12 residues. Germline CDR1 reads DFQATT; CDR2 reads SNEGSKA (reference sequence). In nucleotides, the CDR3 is TGCAGTGCTCCCGGGACAATCTATGGCTACACCTTC. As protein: CSAPGTIYGYTF.

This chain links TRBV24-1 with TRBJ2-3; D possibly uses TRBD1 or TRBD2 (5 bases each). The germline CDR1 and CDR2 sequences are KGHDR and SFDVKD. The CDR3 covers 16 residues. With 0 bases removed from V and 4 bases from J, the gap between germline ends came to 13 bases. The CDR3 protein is CATSDLHRGSADTQYF. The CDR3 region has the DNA TGTGCCACCAGTGATTTGCATCGGGGCTCAGCAGATACGCAGTATTTT.

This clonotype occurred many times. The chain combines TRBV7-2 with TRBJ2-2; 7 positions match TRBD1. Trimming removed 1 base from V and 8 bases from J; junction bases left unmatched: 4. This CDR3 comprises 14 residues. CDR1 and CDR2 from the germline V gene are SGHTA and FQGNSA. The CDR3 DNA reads TGTGCCAGCAGCTTAGGTTGGGGACAGGGGGAGCTGTTTTTT. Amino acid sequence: CASSLGWGQGELFF.

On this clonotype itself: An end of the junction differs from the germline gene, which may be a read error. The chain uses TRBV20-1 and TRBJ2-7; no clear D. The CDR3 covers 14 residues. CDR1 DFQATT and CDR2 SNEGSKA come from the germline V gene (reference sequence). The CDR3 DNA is TGCAGTGCTAGTCACAGTTCCTTCTCCTCCGAGCAGTACTTC. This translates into CSASHSSFSSEQYF.

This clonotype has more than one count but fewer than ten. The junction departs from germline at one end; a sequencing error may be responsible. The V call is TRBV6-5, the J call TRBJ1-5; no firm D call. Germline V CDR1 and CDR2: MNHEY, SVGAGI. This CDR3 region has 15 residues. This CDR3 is CASSHSSWSNQPQHF. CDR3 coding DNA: TGTGCCAGCAGTCACTCTAGTTGGAGCAATCAGCCCCAGCATTTT.